The 23 T cell receptor beta chains below all came from one sample that was sequenced in a study of metastatic and nonmetastatic thyroid tumors. All patients were untreated before thyroid surgery. TCRdb re-analyzed the PCR reads using MiXCR. The sample gives about 20,000 clones, roughly a sixth of which show up once; roughly 2.6% is in the top ten. Material: adjacent normal tissue. The receptors derive from a male donor with papillary thyroid cancer or a benign thyroid nodule (not recorded which). Some clones in this sample may be carry-over from other donors' samples.

This clone was picked up a small number of times. The junction departs from germline at one end; a sequencing error may be responsible. V usage is TRBV19 and J usage is TRBJ1-5, with unresolved D. The CDR3 has 15 amino acids. Germline CDR1 and CDR2: LNHDA and SQIVND (reference sequence). The CDR3 reads CASSIARDINHPQHF. As DNA, the CDR3 is TGTGCCAGTAGTATAGCCCGGGATATCAATCATCCCCAGCATTTT.

This clone was detected only a few times. The CDR3 carries no conserved terminal phenylalanine or tryptophan, so it likely arises from a read error. This chain connects TRBV28 to TRBJ2-7; D not certain. The CDR3 contains 12 residues. Germline CDR1 and CDR2: MDHEN and SYDVKM. The CDR3 region has the DNA TGTGCTAGCAGTCCCCTAAGGCTAGAGCAGTACCTC. Its translation is CASSPLRLEQYL.

By its share, this clone is medium-sized. V is TRBV19 and J is TRBJ2-1, with 13 bases lining up with TRBD2. Unmatched junction bases numbered 3, after V lost 7 bases and J lost 6 bases. The CDR3 totals 14 residues. The germline CDR1 and CDR2 sequences are LNHDA and SQIVND (reference sequence). The CDR3 sequence is CASTTSGRANEQFF. The DNA of the CDR3 is TGTGCCAGTACAACTAGCGGGAGGGCCAATGAGCAGTTCTTC.

Remarks on this clone: Its ends do not fully match the called genes, so a read error is possible. The chain couples TRBV11-2 to TRBJ2-1; D not certain. The CDR3 totals 16 residues. Germline-derived CDR1 and CDR2 are SGHAT and FQNNGV. This chain's CDR3 is CASSLQENPFEAEQFF. The DNA for the CDR3 is TGTGCCAGCAGCTTACAGGAGAATCCCTTTGAAGCTGAGCAGTTTTTC.

As to this clone: Sequence at one end of the junction differs from germline and may be a read error. This chain uses TRBV9 with TRBJ2-5; no clear D gene. This CDR3 has 15 amino acids. CDR1 and CDR2 (germline): SGDLS, YYNGEE. The CDR3 DNA follows: TGTGTCAGCAGCGTATCTGGGTCGGAAGGGGAGACCCAGTACTTC. This gives the protein CVSSVSGSEGETQYF.

There are many counts of this clone. At the DNA level, this CDR3 is encoded by other sequences in the same sample as well. This chain joins TRBV7-2 and TRBJ2-3; TRBD2 is a possible D gene (5 bases). Germline V gene sequence: CDR1 SGHTA, CDR2 FQGNSA. The CDR3 covers 14 residues. With 5 bases removed from V and 2 bases from J, the gap between germline ends came to 11 bases. The chain's CDR3 is CASSLTRDTDTQYF. CDR3 DNA sequence: TGTGCCAGCAGCCTCACTAGAGACACAGATACGCAGTATTTT. Complete variable domain (other parts from reference TRBV7-2 and TRBJ2-3): GAGVSQSPSNKVTEKGKDVELRCDPISGHTALYWYRQSLGQGLEFLIYFQGNSAPDKSGLPSDRFSAERTGGSVSTLTIQRTQQEDSAVYLCASSLTRDTDTQYFGPGTRLTVL.

The chain carries TRBV3-1 and TRBJ1-1; D is perhaps TRBD1 (6 bases). This CDR3 region has 14 residues. Germline values: CDR1 LGHDT, CDR2 YNNKEL (reference sequence). V lost 4 bases to trimming and J lost 1 base, with 10 bases between them. Here the CDR3 DNA reads TGTGCCAGCAGCCCATTGGGACAGAACACTGAAGCTTTCTTT. This gives the protein CASSPLGQNTEAFF.

This clone was seen repeatedly, ten times or more. This chain uses TRBV7-6 with TRBJ1-2; 8 nucleotides line up with TRBD1. The CDR3 runs 14 residues. The V segment lost 5 bases and the J segment 4 bases; nucleotides outside the gene matches: 6. CDR1 SGHVS and CDR2 FNYEAQ come from the germline V gene. The CDR3: CASSTGQGGYGYTF. Here the CDR3 DNA reads TGTGCCAGCAGCACCGGACAGGGCGGCTATGGCTACACCTTC. Variable domain in full (rest from reference TRBV7-6 and TRBJ1-2): GAGVSQSPRYKVTKRGQDVALRCDPISGHVSLYWYRQALGQGPEFLTYFNYEAQQDKSGLPNDRFSAERPEGSISTLTIQRTEQRDSAMYRCASSTGQGGYGYTFGSGTRLTVV.

About this clone: The conserved phenylalanine or tryptophan is not found at the CDR3 terminus, so this likely reflects a read error. The chain combines TRBV18 with TRBJ2-7; no clear D. From germline, CDR1 is KGHSH and CDR2 LQKENI. The CDR3 consists of 13 residues. CDR3 DNA: TGCGCCAGCTCACCTTCGGTCCAGGCCGAGCAGTACGCC. This gives the protein CASSPSVQAEQYA.

The rearrangement joins TRBV20-1 to TRBJ1-2; no clear D gene. Germline lookup yields CDR1 DFQATT and CDR2 SNEGSKA (reference sequence). The ends were cut back, 1 base at V and 8 bases at J, with 20 bases in the middle. The length of the CDR3 is 15 residues. CDR3 DNA sequence: TGCAGTGCTAGAGTAACTTGGGTTCTTAGCTACGGCTACACCTTC. Protein product: CSARVTWVLSYGYTF.

The chain uses TRBV2 and TRBJ2-5; no firm D call. This CDR3 region has 13 residues. Trimming took 2 bases from V and 12 from J, leaving 16 bases between them. CDR1 and CDR2 from the germline V gene are SNHLY and FYNNEI. The CDR3 reads CASSERIKDTEYF. CDR3 DNA sequence: TGTGCCAGCAGTGAAAGGATAAAAGACACCGAGTACTTC. Looking up the rest from reference TRBV2 and TRBJ2-5 gives the full variable domain: EPEVTQTPSHQVTQMGQEVILRCVPISNHLYFYWYRQILGQKVEFLVSFYNNEISEKSEIFDDQFSVERPDGSNFTLKIRSTKLEDSAMYFCASSERIKDTEYFGPGTRLLVL.

The rearrangement joins TRBV6-1 to TRBJ2-7; D not certain. The V and J ends lost 6 bases and 2 bases respectively, with 8 bases between them. The CDR3 contains 12 residues. Germline V lookup: CDR1 MNHNS, CDR2 SASEGT. The CDR3 DNA is TGTGCCAGCAGCCCAGTTACCTACGAGCAGTACGTC. It codes for CASSPVTYEQYV.

Points on this clone: The junction and the germline gene differ at one end; a read error may be behind it. The rearrangement links TRBV11-2 to TRBJ2-1, with 11 bases fitting TRBD2. Germline V gene data show CDR1 as SGHAT and CDR2 as FQNNGV. The length of the CDR3 is 16 residues. CDR3 DNA: TGTGCCAGCAGCTTCGGACTAGCGGGTGGATTAGGGGAGAAGGTCTTC. This gives the protein CASSFGLAGGLGEKVF.

This clone was seen once. The chain has TRBV7-9 and TRBJ2-7; 10 bases map to TRBD1. The trim removed 1 base at V and 7 bases at J, leaving 4 bases unmatched. Germline CDR1 and CDR2: SEHNR and FQNEAQ (reference sequence). The CDR3 covers 14 residues. CDR3 loop: CASSLVGTGEEQYF. CDR3 coding DNA: TGTGCCAGCAGCTTAGTGGGGACAGGGGAAGAGCAGTACTTC.

This clone has ten or more counts. The gene calls are TRBV4-2 and TRBJ2-3; possibly TRBD1 or TRBD2 for D (6 bases each). V lost 1 base, J lost 0 bases, and 20 bases lay in between. Germline values: CDR1 LGHNA, CDR2 YNFKEQ. The CDR3 consists of 19 residues. The CDR3 DNA reads as TGTGCCAGCAGCCAAGGACCAGGGGACTTCCTAAGCAGCACAGATACGCAGTATTTT. Translating it yields CASSQGPGDFLSSTDTQYF.

This clone appeared a few times. Other DNA sequences in the sample encode the same CDR3. V usage is TRBV7-3 and J usage is TRBJ2-1; 10 nucleotides agree with TRBD2. Trimming at V came to 2 bases and at J to 4 bases, leaving 8 bases not matched to a gene. The CDR3 is made up of 17 amino acids. Looked up from germline, CDR1 is SGHTA and CDR2 is FQGTGA. CDR3 nucleotide sequence: TGTGCCAGCAGCTTACGACTAGCGGGTGGGGGTTACAATGAGCAGTTCTTC. Protein sequence: CASSLRLAGGGYNEQFF.

This clone was counted ten times or more. This chain links TRBV19 with TRBJ2-4, with D perhaps assigned TRBD1 or TRBD2 (5 bases each). Germline assignment: CDR1 LNHDA and CDR2 SQIVND (reference sequence). There are 15 residues in the CDR3. V gave up 6 bases and J gave up 8 bases, with 20 bases separating them. The CDR3 sequence: CASSAQGRGLDIQYF. CDR3 DNA sequence: TGTGCCAGTAGCGCCCAGGGACGGGGTTTGGACATTCAGTACTTC.

This clone came up many times. This chain joins TRBV5-4 and TRBJ2-2; a weak D match, TRBD1 (7 bases). This CDR3 has 16 residues. CDR1 and CDR2 from the germline V gene are SGHNT and YYREEE (reference sequence). V was trimmed by 4 bases and J by 1 base, leaving 14 bases between them. The CDR3 DNA reads TGTGCCAGCAGCAGAAACAGGGGAGGGAACACCGGGGAGCTGTTTTTT. It yields the protein CASSRNRGGNTGELFF.

Within the sample, this clone is medium-sized. This rearrangement joins TRBV7-3 to TRBJ2-3, with a weak D call TRBD2 (6 bases). With 5 bases removed from V and 6 bases from J, the gap between germline ends came to 15 bases. Per the germline V gene, CDR1 is SGHTA and CDR2 is FQGTGA. The CDR3 has 14 residues. For the CDR3, the DNA is TGTGCCAGCAGCGCGGGGTTAGGGGACGATACGCAGTATTTT. Protein: CASSAGLGDDTQYF. The full variable domain, in which reference TRBV7-3 and TRBJ2-3 provide the parts outside the CDR3, is GAGVSQTPSNKVTEKGKYVELRCDPISGHTALYWYRQSLGQGPEFLIYFQGTGAADDSGLPNDRFFAVRPEGSVSTLKIQRTERGDSAVYLCASSAGLGDDTQYFGPGTRLTVL.

The chain links TRBV7-3 to TRBJ2-7; tentatively, D is TRBD2 (6 bases). Germline V gene lookup returns CDR1 SGHTA and CDR2 FQGTGA. V gave up 4 bases and J gave up 2 bases, with 12 bases separating them. The CDR3 has 14 amino acids. The CDR3, as DNA: TGTGCCAGCAGCTCCGGGACTCAGCCCTACGAGCAGTACTTC. This translates into CASSSGTQPYEQYF.

Relative to its sample, this clone is medium-sized. The V call is TRBV6-1, the J call TRBJ1-1, with D tentatively TRBD1 (5 bases). The CDR3 is 16 residues long. The germline gives CDR1 MNHNS, CDR2 SASEGT. Trimming took off 7 bases at V and 6 bases at J, with 24 bases between the two ends. The CDR3 coding sequence is TGTGCCAGCAATCGAAATGTCCTGGTCGGCAGGGCTGAAGCTTTCTTT. It encodes CASNRNVLVGRAEAFF.

The rearrangement joins TRBV20-1 to TRBJ1-2, with D unresolved. V lost 5 bases and J lost 4, with 14 bases in between. The germline V gene encodes CDR1 DFQATT and CDR2 SNEGSKA (reference sequence). The CDR3 covers 13 residues. Here the CDR3 DNA reads TGCAGTGCTTTGGGAGACGGACGCTATGGCTACACCTTC. Protein: CSALGDGRYGYTF.

This clone has a count of ten or more. It may be a read error: a sequence one base away is much more abundant. This sequence joins TRBV28 and TRBJ2-7; tentative D call: TRBD1 (6 bases). In germline, CDR1 is MDHEN, CDR2 SYDVKM. CDR3 length: 13 residues. As DNA, the CDR3 is TGTGCCAGCGGTTTAGGCAGGGGCTACGAGCAGTACTTC. Residues: CASGLGRGYEQYF.